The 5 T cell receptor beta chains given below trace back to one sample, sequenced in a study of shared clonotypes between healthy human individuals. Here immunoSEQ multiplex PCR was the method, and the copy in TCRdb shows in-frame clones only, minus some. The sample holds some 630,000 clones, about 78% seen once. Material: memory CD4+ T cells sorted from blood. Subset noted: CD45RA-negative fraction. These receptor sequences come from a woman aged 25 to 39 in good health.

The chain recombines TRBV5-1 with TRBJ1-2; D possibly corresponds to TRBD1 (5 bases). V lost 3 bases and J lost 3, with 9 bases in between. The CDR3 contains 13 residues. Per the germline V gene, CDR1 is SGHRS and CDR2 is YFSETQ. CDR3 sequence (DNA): TGCGCCAGCAGCTGGGACGCAGACTATGGCTACACCTTC. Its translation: CASSWDADYGYTF.

As DNA, the CDR3 is TGCGCCAGCAGCTCTCAGACCGGGACAGGGGTCGGGGGCTACACCTTC. Its protein product is CASSSQTGTGVGGYTF. The chain couples TRBV5-1 to TRBJ1-2; 10 bases are shared with TRBD1. Germline values: CDR1 SGHRS, CDR2 YFSETQ. This CDR3 is 16 amino acids long. V dropped 3 bases and J dropped 8; count of bases not matched to a gene: 13.

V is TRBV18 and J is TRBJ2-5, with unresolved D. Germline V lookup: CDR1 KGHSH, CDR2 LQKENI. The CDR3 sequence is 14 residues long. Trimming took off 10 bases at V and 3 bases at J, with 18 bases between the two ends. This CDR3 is CATKSVGQEETQYF. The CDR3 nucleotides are TGTGCCACAAAAAGTGTTGGGCAGGAAGAGACCCAGTACTTC.

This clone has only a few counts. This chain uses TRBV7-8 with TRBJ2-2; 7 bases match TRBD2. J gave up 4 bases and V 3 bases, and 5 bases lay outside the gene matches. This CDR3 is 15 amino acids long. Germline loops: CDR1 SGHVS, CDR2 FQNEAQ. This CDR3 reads CASSFRAGVTGELFF. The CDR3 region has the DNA TGTGCCAGCAGCTTCAGGGCGGGGGTCACCGGGGAGCTGTTTTTT.

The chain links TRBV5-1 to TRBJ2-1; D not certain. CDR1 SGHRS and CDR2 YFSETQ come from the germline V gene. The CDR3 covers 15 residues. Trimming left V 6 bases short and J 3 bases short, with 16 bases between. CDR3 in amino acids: CASTLEPQVYNEQFF. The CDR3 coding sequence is TGCGCCAGCACCTTAGAACCCCAGGTCTACAATGAGCAGTTCTTC.